This T cell receptor beta chain was identified during a study of cytomegalovirus exposure and HLA in healthy donors. Study-level findings and limits: The analysis excluded some indistinguishable V segments, including TRBV6-2 and TRBV6-3.

The PCR used 60 Vbeta and 13 Jbeta primers. Clones were sequenced by immunoSEQ multiplex PCR, and TCRdb holds only the in-frame ones, with some missing. Among around 91,000 clones listed, around nine tenths were seen once. Comment on this clone: Its antigen is unidentified. Germline is not matched at one junction end, which may reflect a read error.

The CDR3 sequence is 13 residues long. Germline values: CDR1 SGHNT, CDR2 YYREEE (reference sequence). These donors counted as nominally healthy when sampled, but unrecorded immune exposures were likely. What was sequenced was PBMCs. V is TRBV5-4 and J is TRBJ1-1; a weak D match, TRBD1 (6 bases). The sequence was collected from a man aged 30 to 39 in good health and CMV-seropositive. CDR3 in amino acids: CASSLWGGTKAFF. The CDR3 bases are TGTGCCAGCAGCTTGTGGGGGGGCACTAAAGCTTTCTTT.